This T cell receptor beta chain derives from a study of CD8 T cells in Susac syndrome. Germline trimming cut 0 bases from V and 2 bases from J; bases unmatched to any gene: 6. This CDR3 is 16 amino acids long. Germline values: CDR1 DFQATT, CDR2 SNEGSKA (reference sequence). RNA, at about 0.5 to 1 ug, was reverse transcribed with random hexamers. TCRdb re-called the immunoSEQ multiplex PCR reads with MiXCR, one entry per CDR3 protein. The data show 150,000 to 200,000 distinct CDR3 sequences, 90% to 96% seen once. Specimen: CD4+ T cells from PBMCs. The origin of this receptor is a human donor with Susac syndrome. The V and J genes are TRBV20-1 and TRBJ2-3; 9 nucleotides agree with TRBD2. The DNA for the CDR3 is TGCAGTGCTAGAGATCGTAGACTAGCGGCCACAGATACGCAGTATTTT. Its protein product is CSARDRRLAATDTQYF.